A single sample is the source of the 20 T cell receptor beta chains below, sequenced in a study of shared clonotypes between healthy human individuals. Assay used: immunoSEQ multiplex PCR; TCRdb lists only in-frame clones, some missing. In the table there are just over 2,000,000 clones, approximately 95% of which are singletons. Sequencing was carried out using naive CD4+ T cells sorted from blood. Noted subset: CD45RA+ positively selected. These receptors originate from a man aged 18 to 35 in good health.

Here the CDR3 DNA reads TGTGCCAGCTCAAAGGGGACAGAATATTATGGCTACACCTTC. Its translation is CASSKGTEYYGYTF. This chain uses TRBV18 with TRBJ1-2, with 7 bases that match TRBD1. Germline CDR1 reads KGHSH; CDR2 reads LQKENI. V shed 5 bases, J shed 5 bases, and the junction held 8 bases outside the gene matches. CDR3 length: 14 amino acids.

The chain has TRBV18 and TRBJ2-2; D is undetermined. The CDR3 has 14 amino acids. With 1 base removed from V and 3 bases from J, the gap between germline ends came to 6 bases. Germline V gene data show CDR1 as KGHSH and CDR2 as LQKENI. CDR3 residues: CASSPQQYTGELFF. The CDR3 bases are TGTGCCAGCTCACCACAACAGTACACCGGGGAGCTGTTTTTT.

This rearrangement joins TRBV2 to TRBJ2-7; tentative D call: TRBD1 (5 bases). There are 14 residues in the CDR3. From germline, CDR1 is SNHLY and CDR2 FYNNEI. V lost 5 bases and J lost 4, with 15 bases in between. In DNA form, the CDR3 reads TGTGCCAGCAGTTCCAGGGTAACCCCTTACGAGCAGTACTTC. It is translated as CASSSRVTPYEQYF.

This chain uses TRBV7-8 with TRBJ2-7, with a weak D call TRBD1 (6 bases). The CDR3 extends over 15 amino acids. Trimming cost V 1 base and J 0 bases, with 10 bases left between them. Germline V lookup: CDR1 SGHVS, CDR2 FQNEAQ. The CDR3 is CASSLVQGSSYEQYF. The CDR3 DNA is TGTGCCAGCAGCTTAGTGCAGGGGAGCTCCTACGAGCAGTACTTC.

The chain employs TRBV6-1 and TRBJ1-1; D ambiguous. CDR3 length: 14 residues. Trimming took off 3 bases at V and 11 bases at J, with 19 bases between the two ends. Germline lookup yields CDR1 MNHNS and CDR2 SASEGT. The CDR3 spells CASSDGRAMDGAFF. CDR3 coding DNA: TGTGCCAGCAGTGATGGTAGGGCCATGGACGGGGCTTTCTTT.

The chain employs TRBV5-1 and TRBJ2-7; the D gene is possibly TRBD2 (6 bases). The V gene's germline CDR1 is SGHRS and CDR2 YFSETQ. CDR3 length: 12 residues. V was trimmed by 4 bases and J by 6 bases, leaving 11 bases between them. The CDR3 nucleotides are TGCGCCAGCAGCGCGGGACGCTCCGAGCAGTACTTC. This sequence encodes CASSAGRSEQYF.

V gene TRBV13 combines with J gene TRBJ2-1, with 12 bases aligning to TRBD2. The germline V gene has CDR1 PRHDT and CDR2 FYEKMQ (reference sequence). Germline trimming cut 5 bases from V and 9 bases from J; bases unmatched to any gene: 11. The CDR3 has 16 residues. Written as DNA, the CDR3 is TGTGCCAGCAGCAAGGCCTCCCTAGCGGGGGGGCTTGAGCAGTTCTTC. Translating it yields CASSKASLAGGLEQFF.

DNA of the CDR3: TGTGCCAGCAGTTACTCGCACCTAGCTCCCACTGAGCAGTTCTTC. This codes for CASSYSHLAPTEQFF. This chain connects TRBV6-5 to TRBJ2-1, with a weak D call TRBD2 (5 bases). Germline V gene lookup returns CDR1 MNHEY and CDR2 SVGAGI. The V and J ends lost 0 bases and 9 bases respectively, with 15 bases between them. CDR3 size: 15 residues.

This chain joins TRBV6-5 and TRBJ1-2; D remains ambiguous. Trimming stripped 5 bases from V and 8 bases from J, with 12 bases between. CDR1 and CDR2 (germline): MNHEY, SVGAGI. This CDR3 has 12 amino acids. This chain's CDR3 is CASSRSGGGYTF. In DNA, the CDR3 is TGTGCCAGCAGTAGGTCAGGTGGCGGCTACACCTTC.

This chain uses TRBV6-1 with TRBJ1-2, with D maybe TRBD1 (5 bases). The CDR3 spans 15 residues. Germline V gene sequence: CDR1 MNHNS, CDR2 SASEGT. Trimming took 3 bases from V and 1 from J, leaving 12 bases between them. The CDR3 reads CASSDDSRNNYGYTF. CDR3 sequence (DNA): TGTGCCAGCAGTGATGACAGTCGTAATAACTATGGCTACACCTTC.

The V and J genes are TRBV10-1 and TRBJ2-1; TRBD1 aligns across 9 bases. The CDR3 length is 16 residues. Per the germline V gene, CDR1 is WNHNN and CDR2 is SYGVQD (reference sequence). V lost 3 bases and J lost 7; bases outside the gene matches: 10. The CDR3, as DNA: TGCGCCAGCAGTGACTTAGCCGGGACAGGGAGGAATGAGCAGTTCTTC. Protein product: CASSDLAGTGRNEQFF.

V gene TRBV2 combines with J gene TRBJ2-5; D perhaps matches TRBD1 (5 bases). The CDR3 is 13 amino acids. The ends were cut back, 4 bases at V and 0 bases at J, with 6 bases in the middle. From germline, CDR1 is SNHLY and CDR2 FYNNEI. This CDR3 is CASSAGYQETQYF. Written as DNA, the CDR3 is TGTGCCAGCAGTGCAGGGTACCAAGAGACCCAGTACTTC.

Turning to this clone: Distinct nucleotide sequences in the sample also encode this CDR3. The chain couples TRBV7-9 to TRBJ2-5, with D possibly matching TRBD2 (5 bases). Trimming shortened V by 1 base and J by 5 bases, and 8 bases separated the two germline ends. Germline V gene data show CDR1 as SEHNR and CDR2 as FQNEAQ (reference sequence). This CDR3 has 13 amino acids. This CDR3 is CASSLGGFETQYF. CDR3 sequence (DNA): TGTGCCAGCAGCTTAGGAGGGTTTGAGACCCAGTACTTC. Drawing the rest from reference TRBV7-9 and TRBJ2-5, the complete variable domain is DTGVSQNPRHKITKRGQNVTFRCDPISEHNRLYWYRQTLGQGPEFLTYFQNEAQLEKSRLLSDRFSAERPKGSFSTLEIQRTEQGDSAMYLCASSLGGFETQYFGPGTRLLVL.

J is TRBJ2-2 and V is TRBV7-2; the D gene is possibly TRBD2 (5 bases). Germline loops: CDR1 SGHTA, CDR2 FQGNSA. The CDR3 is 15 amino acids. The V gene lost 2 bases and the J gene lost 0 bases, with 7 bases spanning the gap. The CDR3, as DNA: TGTGCCAGCAGCTTAAGTAGCGCGAACACCGGGGAGCTGTTTTTT. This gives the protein CASSLSSANTGELFF.

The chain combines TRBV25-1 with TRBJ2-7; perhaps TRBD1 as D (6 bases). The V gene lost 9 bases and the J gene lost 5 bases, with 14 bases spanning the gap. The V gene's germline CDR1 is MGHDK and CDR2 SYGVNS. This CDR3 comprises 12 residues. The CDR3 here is CARVTGFDEQYF. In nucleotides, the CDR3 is TGTGCCAGGGTAACAGGGTTCGACGAGCAGTACTTC.

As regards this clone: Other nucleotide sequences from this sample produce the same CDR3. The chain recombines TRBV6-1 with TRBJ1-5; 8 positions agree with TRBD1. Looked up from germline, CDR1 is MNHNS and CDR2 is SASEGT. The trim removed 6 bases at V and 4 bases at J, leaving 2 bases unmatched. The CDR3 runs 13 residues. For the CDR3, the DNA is TGTGCCAGCAGCGGGACAGGAAATCAGCCCCAGCATTTT. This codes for CASSGTGNQPQHF.

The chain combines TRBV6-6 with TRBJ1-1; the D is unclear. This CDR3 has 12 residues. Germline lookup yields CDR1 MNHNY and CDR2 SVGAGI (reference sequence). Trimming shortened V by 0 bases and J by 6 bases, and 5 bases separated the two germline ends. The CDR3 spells CASSYSSAEAFF. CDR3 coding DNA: TGTGCCAGCAGTTACTCGTCTGCTGAAGCTTTCTTT.

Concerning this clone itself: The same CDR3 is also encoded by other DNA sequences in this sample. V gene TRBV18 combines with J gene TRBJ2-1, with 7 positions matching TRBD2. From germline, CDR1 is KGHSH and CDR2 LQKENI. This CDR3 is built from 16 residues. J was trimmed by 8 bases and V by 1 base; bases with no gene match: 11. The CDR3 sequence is CASSPRAGADSDEQFF. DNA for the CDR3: TGTGCCAGCTCACCACGTGCGGGAGCGGATTCTGATGAGCAGTTCTTC.

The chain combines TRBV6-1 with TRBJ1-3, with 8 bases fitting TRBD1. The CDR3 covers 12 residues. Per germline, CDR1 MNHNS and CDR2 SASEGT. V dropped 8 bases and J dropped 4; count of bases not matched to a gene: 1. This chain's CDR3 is CASRQGGNTIYF. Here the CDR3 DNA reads TGTGCCAGCCGACAGGGGGGAAACACCATATATTTT.

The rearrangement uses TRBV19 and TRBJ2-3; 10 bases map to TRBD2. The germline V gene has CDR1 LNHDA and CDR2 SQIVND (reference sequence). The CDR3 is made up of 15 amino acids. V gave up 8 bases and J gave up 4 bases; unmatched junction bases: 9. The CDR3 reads CASRESGRAPDTQYF. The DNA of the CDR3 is TGTGCCAGTCGTGAGAGCGGGAGGGCCCCAGATACGCAGTATTTT.